This T cell receptor (beta chain) came from a study of regulatory T cells in long-lasting Graves disease (dated by TCRdb to about 2021). For context, the study as a whole: Patients with newly diagnosed Graves' disease had been on antithyroid drugs for under 3 months. A total of some 33 samples were covered by TCR sequencing, comprising some 13 persistent and approximately 20 newly diagnosed Graves' disease patients. The study took place in China and was registered as a clinical trial. Persistent Graves' disease patients were compared with newly diagnosed Graves' disease patients by peripheral blood TCR sequencing and RNA sequencing.

The meaning of the sample's time point label: newly diagnosed GD, antithyroid drugs for less than 3 months. For both TCR sequencing and RNA sequencing, RNA was extracted from PBMCs using TRIzol. Graves' disease was diagnosed according to American Thyroid Association guidelines. Patients for the study were recruited at an endocrinology department in Xi'an, China. Each patient gave 8.5 to 9.5 milliliters of peripheral blood, collected in an EDTA anticoagulant tube. Ficoll Paque Plus density gradient separation was used to isolate PBMCs, and no further T cell sorting was performed. An Agilent 2100 Bioanalyzer and agarose gel were used to check RNA quality, and a NanoDrop 2000 was used to measure RNA concentration. General study outcomes and caveats: As a limitation, the authors acknowledged that the small sample size may reduce accuracy. More public clonotypes were shared among persistent patients (more than 2,500) than among newly diagnosed patients (966). The study examined only peripheral blood because the primary lesion, thyroid tissue, could not be accessed. Persistent disease showed preferential use of TRBV28, TRBJ1-2 and TRBJ2-5, whereas newly diagnosed disease favored TRBV20-1 and TRBJ2-1. Persistent Graves' disease patients showed lower TCR Shannon entropy and fewer highly expanded clones than newly diagnosed patients, suggesting clonal expansion. Sequencing and analysis were limited to the TCR beta chain.

Receptor amplification or capture employed multiplex PCR. The instrument given in TCRdb is Illumina HiSeq 4000. TCR beta libraries were built with iRepertoire HTBI primers and Arm-PCR amplification of CDR3 regions. Before sequencing, the PCR products underwent gel purification. On the study's bioinformatics: Gene usage analysis of CDR3 amino acid clonotypes relied on the approximately 62 TRBV and around 13 TRBJ segments identified across samples. Filtered high-quality paired reads were merged into contigs using COPE and FqMerger. BLAST was used to align contigs to IMGT TRBV, TRBD and TRBJ reference genes, with CDR3 defined following IMGT. Any clonotype with a frequency above 0.1% was counted as a highly expanded clone. Shannon entropy served as the measure of repertoire diversity, while the Gini coefficient captured V-J evenness. Public clonotypes were defined as clonotypes shared by more than one individual. TCRdb reprocessing: public reads trimmed at Q25 with fastp, clones called with MiXCR, in-frame beta chains kept. Here each entry gathers all rows of one CDR3 protein and keeps the most common genes and DNA. These V and J calls originate from TCRdb's pipeline instead of the authors' own analysis. This sample lists more than 450,000 distinct CDR3 sequences; 16% were detected once. Of the sample, 12% is held by the ten largest clones.

The CDR3 runs 17 residues from the cysteine to the phenylalanine. Here the CDR3 DNA is all that survives: 51 bases in frame from base 1. The germline V gene gives CDR1 as SNHLY and CDR2 as FYNNEI. The junction shows trimming of 6 bases on V and 6 bases on J, and the gene matches do not reach 17 bases of it. Concerning this clonotype itself: No antigen is known for it. A far larger clone is a single base away, which makes a read error likely.

These data also formed part of another study, on T cells in Graves' hyperthyroidism and ophthalmopathy. As the second study states: Stable Graves' hyperthyroidism was defined as the absence of progression to ophthalmopathy over 18 months of follow-up. The hyperthyroidism patients were between 18 and 65 years old and newly diagnosed, with a disease duration of less than 2 months. Exclusion was applied to patients with uncontrolled infections, other autoimmune diseases, pregnancy or lactation. Diagnoses were based on clinical symptoms, serum thyroxine and TRAb, thyroid ultrasound and orbital computed tomography. The TCR CDR3 was subjected to a first round of RT-PCR using the HTBI primer set and the Qiagen OneStep RT-PCR kit. Most expanded thyroid clonotypes (frequency above 0.001) were also detected in blood, suggesting blood repertoires may reflect thyroid immune responses. A model built on a 13 V-J signature distinguished ophthalmopathy from stable hyperthyroidism, reaching 85% to 90% sensitivity and under 84% specificity in cross-validation and 80%/75% in testing. During validation, the model predicted progression to ophthalmopathy a median of approximately 7 months ahead of onset, with almost 71% sensitivity and 72.22% specificity. A discovery cohort of fewer than 110 patients, about 43 with Graves' ophthalmopathy and fewer than 65 with stable Graves' hyperthyroidism, was used to find distinguishing TCR V-J signatures. Prospective prediction of ophthalmopathy was tested in an independent validation cohort consisting of 18 hyperthyroidism patients and 15 or so patients who later progressed to ophthalmopathy. The roughly 100 discovery patients were randomly divided into training and test sets at a 7:3 ratio. Thyroid tissue and blood T-cell repertoires from six Graves' hyperthyroidism patients were also compared in the study. Once sampling was done, hyperthyroidism patients were given methimazole at a starting dose of 30 mg daily, whereas ophthalmopathy patients were given high-dose intravenous methylprednisolone. Libraries were constructed in a second round of multiplex PCR, after which size selection and purification were performed. The libraries were sequenced on an Illumina HiSeq2000 using paired-end 100 bp reads. SOAPnuke was used to process the raw data, throwing out any read that contained adapters or uncalled bases, had a mean Phred below 15, or lacked an exact constant-primer or identifier match. High-quality paired reads were merged using COPE v1.2.5, and each unique nucleotide sequence was defined as a clonotype. Clonotypes were aligned to IMGT TRBV, TRBD and TRBJ reference segments using MiTCR v1.1. Analysis was restricted to V-J combinations with a frequency above 0.0001, which covered 98% to 99.2% of repertoires. The TCS score was defined as F50 (clonal expansion) divided by E x V (chaos), with BLOSUM62-based TCRdist calculated between CDR3 peptides within each V-J. Welch's t-statistics and random forest reduced some 510 V-J features to under 15, which were used in a naive Bayes classifier (R e1071). No statistical method was used to set the sample size in advance, and investigators knew the group allocation. TCR Vbeta CDR3 sequencing of 135 peripheral blood samples (under 45 ophthalmopathy, over 70 hyperthyroidism and approximately 17 progressor patients) is reported in the paper.

This sequence uses TRBV2 and TRBJ2-5; 9 bases in the junction line up with TRBD1. The starting material was peripheral blood mononuclear cells (PBMCs), obtained at new diagnosis, from a patient treated with antithyroid drugs. The clonotype was recovered from a man aged 35 to 55 with Graves disease. Donor details come from another sample of the same person, matched by shared clones. Here the CDR3 is given as CASRLPRVQGAWKTQYF. The nucleotides are TGTGCCAGCAGACTCCCCAGAGTACAGGGGGCATGGAAGACCCAGTACTTC. Where the CDR3 stops, the reference TRBV2 and TRBJ2-5 genes take over; the full variable domain is EPEVTQTPSHQVTQMGQEVILRCVPISNHLYFYWYRQILGQKVEFLVSFYNNEISEKSEIFDDQFSVERPDGSNFTLKIRSTKLEDSAMYFCASRLPRVQGAWKTQYFGPGTRLLVL.